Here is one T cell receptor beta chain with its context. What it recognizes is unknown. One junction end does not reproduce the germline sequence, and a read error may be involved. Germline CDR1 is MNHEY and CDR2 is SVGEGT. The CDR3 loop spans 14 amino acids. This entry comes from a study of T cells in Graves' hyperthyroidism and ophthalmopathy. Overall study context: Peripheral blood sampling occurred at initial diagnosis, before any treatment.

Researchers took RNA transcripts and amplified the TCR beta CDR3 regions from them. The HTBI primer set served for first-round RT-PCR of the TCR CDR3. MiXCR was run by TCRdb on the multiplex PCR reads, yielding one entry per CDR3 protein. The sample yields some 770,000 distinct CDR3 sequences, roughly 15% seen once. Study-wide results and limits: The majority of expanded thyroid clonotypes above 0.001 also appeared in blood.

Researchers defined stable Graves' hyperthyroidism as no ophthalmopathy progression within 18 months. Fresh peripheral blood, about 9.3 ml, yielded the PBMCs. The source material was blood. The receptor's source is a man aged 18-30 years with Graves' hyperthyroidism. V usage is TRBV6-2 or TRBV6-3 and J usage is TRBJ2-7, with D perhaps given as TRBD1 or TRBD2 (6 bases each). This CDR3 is CASSYLGGSYEQSF. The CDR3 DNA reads TGTGCCAGCAGTTACCTAGGGGGGTCCTACGAGCAGTCCTTC.